The 21 T cell receptor beta chains below come from one sample, sequenced in a study of blood T cell repertoires in COVID-19. Produced via immunoSEQ multiplex PCR; TCRdb's table is partial and in-frame only. This sample has around 200,000 clones, with roughly 82% found just once. The specimen was PBMCs or T cells enriched from blood (not recorded which). The receptor set was obtained from a man aged 35 to 55 with acute COVID-19.

V is TRBV5-1 and J is TRBJ2-1, with 11 bases matching TRBD2. CDR1 SGHRS and CDR2 YFSETQ come from the germline V gene. V shed 0 bases, J shed 5 bases, and the junction held 4 bases outside the gene matches. The CDR3 has 16 amino acids. In DNA form, the CDR3 reads TGCGCCAGCAGCTTGGCGGGACTAGCGGTTAACAATGAGCAGTTCTTC. This translates into CASSLAGLAVNNEQFF.

The rearrangement joins TRBV6-6 to TRBJ1-1, with D tentatively TRBD1 (6 bases). CDR3 size: 14 residues. The germline CDR1 and CDR2 sequences are MNHNY and SVGAGI (reference sequence). Trimming took off 6 bases at V and 0 bases at J, with 11 bases between the two ends. For the CDR3, the DNA is TGTGCCAGCAGCGCCGGGGGGCTGAACACTGAAGCTTTCTTT. Translating it yields CASSAGGLNTEAFF.

The chain is built from TRBV7-9 and TRBJ2-1, with 9 bases fitting TRBD1. Germline V gene lookup returns CDR1 SEHNR and CDR2 FQNEAQ (reference sequence). This CDR3 contains 15 residues. Trimming took 8 bases from V and 8 from J; bases not matched to a gene: 13. CDR3 sequence (DNA): TGTGCCAGCTCCCGGGGAGACAGGGGGTTCCATGAGCAGTTCTTC. Its translation is CASSRGDRGFHEQFF.

This clone was seen just once. The gene calls are TRBV24-1 and TRBJ2-1; no clear D. The CDR3 runs 15 residues. Germline V lookup: CDR1 KGHDR, CDR2 SFDVKD. V was trimmed by 1 base and J by 5 bases, leaving 11 bases between them. CDR3 nucleotides: TGTGCCACCAGTGATTTTTCCAGCGCCGACAATGAGCAGTTCTTC. Its translation is CATSDFSSADNEQFF.

The V gene is TRBV30, the J gene TRBJ2-5; possibly TRBD2 for D (5 bases). V lost 1 base and J 3 bases, leaving 12 bases between the germline ends. The CDR3 consists of 14 residues. The V gene's germline CDR1 is GTSNPN and CDR2 SVGIG (reference sequence). CDR3 sequence: CAWSAPGSKETQYF. The CDR3, as DNA: TGTGCCTGGAGTGCCCCGGGATCTAAAGAGACCCAGTACTTC.

V and J are TRBV2 and TRBJ2-2; possibly TRBD2 for D (6 bases). Between the trimmed V and J ends, which lost 10 bases and 0 bases, there was a span of 15 bases. Germline V gene sequence: CDR1 SNHLY, CDR2 FYNNEI. CDR3 length: 15 amino acids. The CDR3 loop is CATSWGGPNTGELFF. The CDR3 DNA sequence: TGTGCCACCTCCTGGGGAGGTCCGAACACCGGGGAGCTGTTTTTT. The entire variable domain, with the rest obtained from reference TRBV2 and TRBJ2-2, is as follows: EPEVTQTPSHQVTQMGQEVILRCVPISNHLYFYWYRQILGQKVEFLVSFYNNEISEKSEIFDDQFSVERPDGSNFTLKIRSTKLEDSAMYFCATSWGGPNTGELFFGEGSRLTVL.

This chain uses TRBV24-1 with TRBJ2-2; 8 bases match TRBD1. This CDR3 is 18 amino acids long. V gave up 2 bases and J gave up 5 bases; unmatched junction bases: 12. From germline, CDR1 is KGHDR and CDR2 SFDVKD. The CDR3 spells CATSDSSGQGVWTGELFF. The CDR3 nucleotides read TGTGCCACCAGTGATTCTTCCGGACAGGGAGTTTGGACCGGGGAGCTGTTTTTT.

The rearrangement joins TRBV6-6 to TRBJ1-2, with TRBD1 identical over 7 bases. Germline V gene data show CDR1 as MNHNY and CDR2 as SVGAGI (reference sequence). CDR3 length: 15 amino acids. Trimming cost V 7 bases and J 2 bases; bases outside gene matches: 10. In DNA form, the CDR3 reads TGTGCCAGCACCCCCTCGGGACAGCCCAACTATGGCTACACCTTC. The encoded protein is CASTPSGQPNYGYTF.

The chain couples TRBV27 to TRBJ2-5; 14 nucleotides align to TRBD2. The CDR3 has 16 residues. Germline V CDR1 and CDR2: MNHEY, SMNVEV (reference sequence). With V trimmed by 5 bases and J by 4 bases, 6 bases remained unmatched. CDR3 in amino acids: CASSLGTSGRGETQYF. In nucleotides, the CDR3 is TGTGCCAGCAGTCTTGGGACTAGCGGGAGAGGAGAGACCCAGTACTTC.

The chain couples TRBV6-5 to TRBJ1-1; D might be TRBD1 (6 bases). In germline, CDR1 is MNHEY, CDR2 SVGAGI. The V end was cut by 7 bases, the J end by 7 bases, with 16 bases between. This CDR3 spans 13 amino acids. The CDR3 here is CASMRGGMGEAFF. The DNA of the CDR3 is TGTGCCAGCATGAGGGGGGGAATGGGTGAAGCTTTCTTT.

The chain is built from TRBV7-3 and TRBJ2-5; TRBD1 matches at 12 bases. The CDR3 length is 15 residues. The trim removed 1 base at V and 7 bases at J, leaving 4 bases unmatched. Germline V gene sequence: CDR1 SGHTA, CDR2 FQGTGA. The CDR3 DNA follows: TGTGCCAGCAGCTTAAGGGACAGGGGGCGTGGGACCCAGTACTTC. Protein: CASSLRDRGRGTQYF. Complete variable domain (other parts from reference TRBV7-3 and TRBJ2-5): GAGVSQTPSNKVTEKGKYVELRCDPISGHTALYWYRQSLGQGPEFLIYFQGTGAADDSGLPNDRFFAVRPEGSVSTLKIQRTERGDSAVYLCASSLRDRGRGTQYFGPGTRLLVL.

This clone was counted a few times. The chain couples TRBV2 to TRBJ1-2; 8 nucleotides align to TRBD1. There are 15 residues in the CDR3. The germline CDR1 and CDR2 sequences are SNHLY and FYNNEI. Trimming took 10 bases from V and 1 from J; bases not matched to a gene: 11. CDR3 in amino acids: CATKGGTGFNYGYTF. In DNA, the CDR3 is TGTGCCACCAAGGGGGGGACAGGATTTAACTATGGCTACACCTTC.

This chain links TRBV15 with TRBJ2-5; 14 bases fit TRBD2. Trimming at V came to 0 bases and at J to 5 bases, leaving 8 bases not matched to a gene. Per the germline V gene, CDR1 is LNHNV and CDR2 is YYDKDF (reference sequence). CDR3 length equals 18 residues. Here the CDR3 reads CATSRDSGLAGGWETQYF. DNA of the CDR3: TGTGCCACCAGCAGAGATTCCGGACTAGCGGGAGGTTGGGAGACCCAGTACTTC.

The J gene is TRBJ2-7, the V gene TRBV6-5; D unresolved. V lost 5 bases to trimming and J lost 5 bases, with 10 bases between them. Germline assignment: CDR1 MNHEY and CDR2 SVGAGI. The CDR3 spans 12 residues. CDR3 loop: CASSPAPDEQYF. Written as DNA, the CDR3 is TGTGCCAGCAGTCCCGCCCCGGACGAGCAGTACTTC.

This clone was seen once. V and J are TRBV5-1 and TRBJ2-2, with D possibly being TRBD2 (5 bases). V lost 4 bases and J 5 bases, leaving 12 bases between the germline ends. The germline V gene encodes CDR1 SGHRS and CDR2 YFSETQ. CDR3 length: 14 amino acids. CDR3 sequence reads: CASSPGTGTGELFF. The CDR3 DNA reads as TGCGCCAGCAGCCCGGGAACTGGGACCGGGGAGCTGTTTTTT.

In DNA, the CDR3 is TGTGCCTGGAGTTTCGGACTGGACCAGCCCCAGCATTTT. Protein product: CAWSFGLDQPQHF. J is TRBJ1-5 and V is TRBV30, with no clear D. The CDR3 contains 13 residues. Germline CDR1 GTSNPN, CDR2 SVGIG (reference sequence). V lost 2 bases and J 7 bases, leaving 12 bases between the germline ends.

The V gene is TRBV28, the J gene TRBJ1-5; 8 positions match TRBD1. CDR1 is MDHEN and CDR2 is SYDVKM in the germline V gene. V lost 6 bases, J lost 3 bases, and 4 bases stayed unmatched. The CDR3 extends over 14 amino acids. The CDR3 DNA sequence: TGTGCCAGCAGCCCCAGGGGGCCCAATCAGCCCCAGCATTTT. This codes for CASSPRGPNQPQHF.

The V call is TRBV30, the J call TRBJ1-5; no reliable D call. CDR1 and CDR2 from the germline V gene are GTSNPN and SVGIG (reference sequence). The CDR3 is made up of 14 amino acids. The V gene lost 2 bases and the J gene lost 7 bases, with 15 bases spanning the gap. Written as DNA, the CDR3 is TGTGCCTGGAGTATCACTCAAGCGGGGCAGCCCCAGCATTTT. Translated, it gives CAWSITQAGQPQHF. Looking up the rest from reference TRBV30 and TRBJ1-5 gives the full variable domain: SQTIHQWPATLVQPVGSPLSLECTVEGTSNPNLYWYRQAAGRGLQLLFYSVGIGQISSEVPQNLSASRPQDRQFILSSKKLLLSDSGFYLCAWSITQAGQPQHFGDGTRLSIL.

This clone showed up just once. The V call is TRBV18, the J call TRBJ2-7, with 8 bases lining up with TRBD1. Unmatched junction bases numbered 6, after V lost 3 bases and J lost 2 bases. The CDR3 sequence is 15 residues long. Germline values: CDR1 KGHSH, CDR2 LQKENI. This chain's CDR3 is CASSPGQGGAYEQYF. The CDR3, as DNA: TGTGCCAGCTCACCCGGACAGGGCGGCGCCTACGAGCAGTACTTC.

The chain employs TRBV11-2 and TRBJ2-7; D might be TRBD1 (5 bases). Germline loops: CDR1 SGHAT, CDR2 FQNNGV. V lost 5 bases and J lost 3, with 11 bases in between. The length of the CDR3 is 13 residues. The CDR3 loop is CASSPWGIYEQYF. The CDR3 DNA sequence: TGTGCCAGCAGCCCCTGGGGCATCTACGAGCAGTACTTC.

The genes are TRBV7-2 and TRBJ1-1, with D tentatively TRBD1 (5 bases). The CDR3 consists of 14 residues. V lost 2 bases to trimming and J lost 11 bases, with 18 bases between them. Germline V gene lookup returns CDR1 SGHTA and CDR2 FQGNSA. The DNA of the CDR3 is TGTGCCAGCAGCTTAACTACAACCGGGACTTTGGCTTTCTTT. Its protein is CASSLTTTGTLAFF.